This T cell receptor beta chain comes out of a study of T cell repertoires in cytomegalovirus infection. The overall study: Based on public TCR beta signatures, there were indications of CMV infection and of a matching HLA type. Study-wide points: HLA-C-restricted CMV clonotypes gave the most frequent clonotype in two of eight donors.

With regard to this clonotype: Its antigen is not identified.

This CDR3 contains 15 residues. Germline loops: CDR1 ENHRY, CDR2 SYGVKD. The V end lost 6 bases, the J end lost 6 bases, and 18 bases lay between the germline ends. Each CDR3 protein is one row after TCRdb ran MiXCR on the reads. The data show around 490,000 distinct CDR3 sequences, about 26% seen once. The clonotype was recovered from a human donor in good health (CMV status not recorded). Some clones in this sample may be carry-over from other donors' samples. The specimen sequenced was PBMCs. This sequence joins TRBV10-3 and TRBJ2-1; the D is unclear. Here the CDR3 reads CAIRSLSSGLNEQFF. CDR3 DNA: TGTGCCATCAGATCGCTCTCCTCCGGGCTCAATGAGCAGTTCTTC.